These 7 T cell receptor beta chains were sequenced from one sample in a study of T-cell reconstitution after alpha-beta-depleted transplantation in children. A library of TCRbeta sequences, prepared with unique molecular identifiers, was generated. TCRdb independently ran MiXCR on the PCR reads; one entry per CDR3 protein. This sample has some 520,000 distinct CDR3 sequences, with roughly 33% found just once. The sample in question was PBMCs from the stem cell graft donor, obtained from the stem cell graft. These receptors were obtained from a human donor who donated a stem cell graft to a child with aplastic anemia.

The genes are TRBV12-3 or TRBV12-4 and TRBJ1-1; 9 nucleotides align to TRBD1. Trimming removed 5 bases from V and 7 bases from J; junction bases left unmatched: 5. This CDR3 has 13 residues. The CDR3, as DNA: TGTGCCAGCAGTATGACAGGGGGTCTTGAAGCTTTCTTT. Its translation: CASSMTGGLEAFF.

The chain employs TRBV7-8 and TRBJ2-7; TRBD2 aligns across 9 bases. CDR1 is SGHVS and CDR2 is FQNEAQ in the germline V gene. V was clipped by 5 bases and J by 5 bases; unmatched bases: 7. The CDR3 spans 14 residues. The CDR3 nucleotides read TGTGCCAGCAGCCCCCAGCGGGAGGAGGACGAGCAGTACTTC. Translated, it gives CASSPQREEDEQYF.

This chain joins TRBV20-1 and TRBJ2-1; 13 bases line up with TRBD2. The CDR3 is 15 residues long. The germline gives CDR1 DFQATT, CDR2 SNEGSKA (reference sequence). V dropped 6 bases and J dropped 1; count of bases not matched to a gene: 3. CDR3 nucleotides: TGCAGTGCCGCGGGACTAGCGGGATCCTACAATGAGCAGTTCTTC. This sequence encodes CSAAGLAGSYNEQFF.

The CDR3 DNA reads as TGTGCTGCAGCCCAAGGGGACACTGAAGCTTTCTTT. Protein product: CAAAQGDTEAFF. The V and J genes are TRBV7-9 and TRBJ1-1; TRBD1 might be the D (5 bases). The CDR3 has 12 residues. The V gene's germline CDR1 is SEHNR and CDR2 FQNEAQ (reference sequence).

CDR3 protein: CASSMTASNYGYTF. DNA of the CDR3: TGTGCCAGTAGTATGACAGCATCTAACTATGGCTACACCTTC. V usage is TRBV19 and J usage is TRBJ1-2, with D perhaps matching TRBD1 (5 bases). Trimming pared 3 bases from V and 0 bases from J, leaving 8 bases between. Germline CDR1 is LNHDA and CDR2 is SQIVND (reference sequence). The CDR3 is made up of 14 amino acids.

Here the CDR3 DNA reads TGTGCCAGTAGTTCTTCAGGGTTAGACGAGCAGTACGTC. Encoded protein: CASSSSGLDEQYV. The chain has TRBV19 and TRBJ2-7; weak D call: TRBD1 (5 bases). CDR3 length: 13 residues. Looked up from germline, CDR1 is LNHDA and CDR2 is SQIVND (reference sequence). Deletions cut 5 bases from V and 5 bases from J, with 13 bases between.

This clonotype was recorded a few times. The chain couples TRBV10-3 to TRBJ1-1; tentatively, D is TRBD1 (6 bases). Trimming took off 3 bases at V and 7 bases at J, with 15 bases between the two ends. The germline gives CDR1 ENHRY, CDR2 SYGVKD. The CDR3 runs to 14 residues. Here the CDR3 reads CAISDVGGGHEAFF. The CDR3 nucleotides read TGTGCCATCAGTGATGTTGGGGGCGGACATGAAGCTTTCTTT.